These 16 T cell receptor beta chains originate from one sample sequenced in a study of blood T cell repertoires in COVID-19. TCRdb's table, derived via immunoSEQ multiplex PCR, lists solely in-frame clones and lacks some. The table has 200,000 or so clones, around 84% seen once. Input material: peripheral blood. These TCRs come from a man aged 45-60 years with acute or convalescent COVID-19.

This clone was observed many times. V and J are TRBV27 and TRBJ1-1; the D is unclear. The CDR3 is made up of 13 amino acids. Trimming removed 3 bases at V and 1 base at J, with 6 bases between. Germline V gene data show CDR1 as MNHEY and CDR2 as SMNVEV (reference sequence). The CDR3 here is CASSFLANTEAFF. The CDR3 DNA is TGTGCCAGCAGTTTCTTAGCGAACACTGAAGCTTTCTTT.

The chain uses TRBV19 and TRBJ1-1; TRBD1 matches 7 bases. V shed 5 bases and J 1 base; nucleotides not matched to a gene: 7. The CDR3 extends over 15 amino acids. In germline, CDR1 is LNHDA, CDR2 SQIVND (reference sequence). The CDR3 loop is CASSSQTGSNTEAFF. As DNA, the CDR3 is TGTGCCAGTAGTTCACAGACAGGGTCGAACACTGAAGCTTTCTTT.

This clone was seen once. The rearrangement links TRBV6-5 to TRBJ1-2, with TRBD1 as a possible D gene (5 bases). The germline V gene encodes CDR1 MNHEY and CDR2 SVGAGI. V lost 8 bases and J lost 2, with 9 bases in between. CDR3 length: 12 residues. CDR3: CASYRKNYGYTF. The CDR3 region has the DNA TGTGCCAGCTACAGGAAAAACTATGGCTACACCTTC.

The gene calls are TRBV19 and TRBJ1-2; 7 bases align to TRBD1. CDR1 LNHDA and CDR2 SQIVND come from the germline V gene (reference sequence). V lost 4 bases, J lost 8 bases, and 13 bases stayed unmatched. The CDR3 runs to 15 residues. The CDR3 nucleotides are TGTGCCAGTAGTACTTTCCTACAGGGGAAACAAGGCTACACCTTC. As protein: CASSTFLQGKQGYTF.

This clone was detected only once. This chain links TRBV10-1 with TRBJ1-2; 10 bases line up with TRBD1. The CDR3 totals 16 residues. Unmatched junction bases numbered 9, after V lost 0 bases and J lost 8 bases. Germline CDR1 is WNHNN and CDR2 is SYGVQD (reference sequence). CDR3 sequence: CASSESGQGPDRGYTF. The CDR3 DNA follows: TGCGCCAGCAGTGAGTCGGGACAGGGGCCAGATCGGGGCTACACCTTC.

The chain carries TRBV18 and TRBJ1-1; no clear D gene. Trimming removed 3 bases from V and 0 bases from J, with 11 bases in between. CDR3 size: 15 residues. Germline CDR1 reads KGHSH; CDR2 reads LQKENI. CDR3 DNA: TGTGCCAGCTCACCTACCGTACACCTGAACACTGAAGCTTTCTTT. It codes for CASSPTVHLNTEAFF.

CDR3 DNA: TGTGCCAGCAGTTTAGGGGGAGGGGGACAGGGTCGGTACGAGCAGTACTTC. It yields the protein CASSLGGGGQGRYEQYF. The gene calls are TRBV28 and TRBJ2-7, with TRBD1 identical over 9 bases. The CDR3 contains 17 residues. CDR1 is MDHEN, CDR2 SYDVKM, per germline. The trim removed 2 bases at V and 4 bases at J, leaving 12 bases unmatched. The full variable domain, completed using reference TRBV28 and TRBJ2-7, is DVKVTQSSRYLVKRTGEKVFLECVQDMDHENMFWYRQDPGLGLRLIYFSYDVKMKEKGDIPEGYSVSREKKERFSLILESASTNQTSMYLCASSLGGGGQGRYEQYFGPGTRLTVT.

This sequence joins TRBV7-2 and TRBJ2-5; D is possibly TRBD2 (5 bases). The CDR3 has 13 residues. Trimming left V 3 bases short and J 5 bases short, with 10 bases between. The germline CDR1 and CDR2 sequences are SGHTA and FQGNSA. This CDR3 reads CASSFSGVETQYF. The CDR3 coding sequence is TGTGCCAGCAGCTTTTCCGGGGTTGAGACCCAGTACTTC.

The chain links TRBV27 to TRBJ2-7, with D perhaps TRBD1 (6 bases). The V end was cut by 0 bases, the J end by 4 bases, with 16 bases between. CDR1 and CDR2 from the germline V gene are MNHEY and SMNVEV (reference sequence). This CDR3 region has 16 residues. CDR3 coding DNA: TGTGCCAGCAGTTTATCCGCAGGGGTGTACACGTACGAGCAGTACTTC. It is translated as CASSLSAGVYTYEQYF.

The chain uses TRBV15 and TRBJ2-2, with 9 nucleotides matching TRBD2. The trim removed 0 bases at V and 4 bases at J, leaving 21 bases unmatched. This CDR3 is 22 amino acids long. CDR1 and CDR2 (germline): LNHNV, YYDKDF (reference sequence). This CDR3 is CATSRERTGRVSSGESTGELFF. As DNA, the CDR3 is TGTGCCACCAGCAGAGAGAGGACAGGAAGGGTCTCTAGCGGGGAGTCCACCGGGGAGCTGTTTTTT.

CDR3: CASSRTFILTYEQYF. DNA of the CDR3: TGTGCCAGCAGTCGGACTTTTATCCTCACCTACGAGCAGTACTTC. V gene TRBV27 combines with J gene TRBJ2-7; tentative D call: TRBD2 (5 bases). The CDR3 loop spans 15 amino acids. Germline V gene lookup returns CDR1 MNHEY and CDR2 SMNVEV (reference sequence). V shed 5 bases and J shed 2 bases, with 16 bases lying between them.

The V gene is TRBV5-7, the J gene TRBJ2-6; unclear D gene. TRBV5-7 is sorted into the ORF group, with uncertain function. The ends were cut back, 5 bases at V and 0 bases at J, with 9 bases in the middle. The CDR3 spans 15 residues. The CDR3 nucleotides are TGTGCCAGCAGTCATAAGAGCTCTGGGGCCAACGTCCTGACTTTC. Translated: CASSHKSSGANVLTF.

The V call is TRBV18, the J call TRBJ2-7; 7 positions agree with TRBD1. From germline, CDR1 is KGHSH and CDR2 LQKENI. The junction had 5 bases not matched to a gene; V was cut back by 0 bases and J by 3 bases. CDR3 length equals 15 residues. The CDR3, as DNA: TGTGCCAGCTCACCACCGGGAGCAGGGGGCTACGAGCAGTACTTC. It is translated as CASSPPGAGGYEQYF.

The gene calls are TRBV7-8 and TRBJ1-4, with a weak D call TRBD1 (5 bases). Germline assignment: CDR1 SGHVS and CDR2 FQNEAQ. The V end lost 5 bases, the J end lost 8 bases, and 18 bases lay between the germline ends. The CDR3 sequence is 15 residues long. The CDR3 here is CASSAATGFREKLFF. The CDR3 DNA is TGTGCCAGCAGCGCCGCAACAGGCTTTAGGGAAAAACTGTTTTTT.

The gene calls are TRBV5-4 and TRBJ1-3; D might be TRBD1 (5 bases). Germline CDR1 reads SGHNT; CDR2 reads YYREEE (reference sequence). V shed 6 bases and J shed 0 bases, with 13 bases lying between them. This CDR3 is built from 15 residues. Here the CDR3 reads CASTVGGDSGNTIYF. CDR3 bases: TGTGCCAGCACCGTTGGGGGGGACTCTGGAAACACCATATATTTT. Full variable domain (outside the CDR3, taken from reference TRBV5-4 and TRBJ1-3): ETGVTQSPTHLIKTRGQQVTLRCSSQSGHNTVSWYQQALGQGPQFIFQYYREEENGRGNFPPRFSGLQFPNYSSELNVNALELDDSALYLCASTVGGDSGNTIYFGEGSWLTVV.

The chain recombines TRBV7-2 with TRBJ1-4, with 8 nucleotides matching TRBD1. Losses at the gene ends were 2 bases for V and 4 bases for J; bases not matched to a gene: 6. The CDR3 is 16 amino acids. Per the germline V gene, CDR1 is SGHTA and CDR2 is FQGNSA. This CDR3 reads CASSLPRGRGNEKLFF. The CDR3 DNA follows: TGTGCCAGCAGCTTACCCAGGGGGCGCGGTAATGAAAAACTGTTTTTT.